This TCR beta chain was captured by sequencing in a study of cytomegalovirus exposure and HLA in healthy donors. Study as a whole: Inside one of the first data releases sat around 77 million unique TCRs taken from HLA-typed donors.

Findings of the study overall: A likely sequencing artifact accounted for one observed cluster of highly shared sequence variants. Previously analyzed data showed that most TCR beta V segments were productive at a frequency of about 87% or about 30%.

CDR3 size: 13 residues. Germline lookup yields CDR1 MGHDK and CDR2 SYGVNS. The V segment lost 7 bases and the J segment 4 bases; nucleotides outside the gene matches: 4. On this clone: Antigen unknown.

PCR employed 60 Vbeta and 13 Jbeta primers. Only in-frame clones appear in the TCRdb table, and some are missing; sequencing was by immunoSEQ multiplex PCR. The table has under 150,000 clones, approximately 68% seen once. This receptor was obtained from a man in his forties in good health and CMV-seronegative. Sequencing was carried out using PBMCs. This chain links TRBV25-1 with TRBJ1-2; TRBD1 aligns across 9 bases. CDR3 DNA: TGTGCCAGCACACAGGGGGCCGTCTATGGCTACACCTTC. It encodes CASTQGAVYGYTF.